The T cell receptor (beta chain) described here comes from a study of tumor-infiltrating lymphocytes in primary liver carcinoma (dated by TCRdb to the late 2010s). In the study overall: Hepatocellular carcinoma (four) or combined HCC and intrahepatic cholangiocarcinoma (one) was present in the five patients, who were three men and two women aged 30 to 69 years. The five patients had tumors staged T1-T3 N0M0, with maximum diameters ranging from roughly 4 to 10 cm. Roughly 3.65 to 7.13 million productive TCRbeta reads were obtained per sample, and no significant difference in read depth was found between tissue types. TCRbeta repertoire sequencing, expression microarrays and whole-exome sequencing were combined in the study across five regions of each liver tumor, with adjacent normal tissue and blood also included. A total of 35 or so specimens from 5 patients went through TCRbeta repertoire sequencing, namely 25 tumor regions, 5 adjacent noncancerous liver tissues and 5 peripheral blood samples. To link TCRbeta repertoire diversity with the local molecular phenotype, the 25 or so tumor region samples were profiled using Agilent mRNA microarrays. Reproducibility between technical replicate repertoires was high, with correlation coefficients above 0.95 and mean shared-clone rates about 0.9. Results and caveats for the whole study, not just this receptor: Compared with blood, tumors had a significantly larger share of the repertoire taken up by the top 250 clones (p = 0.039). Only the TCR beta chain was sequenced, which likely underestimates true repertoire diversity because unpaired alpha chains were not captured. Only five or six patients were included in the study, and the authors note that the findings should be validated in a larger study. Pairs of tumor regions showed greater repertoire overlap (mean roughly 35%) than tumor-adjacent pairs (17%) or tumor-blood pairs (approximately 15%), which is consistent with antigen-driven expansion. Comparison of CD4+ and CD8+ T cell repertoires was precluded by the use of bulk unsorted samples. Only roughly 7-24% of top clones appeared in all five regions of a tumor, which suggests that tumor-infiltrating T cells are spatially heterogeneous.

Without any cell sorting, total RNA and DNA were co-extracted from around 18-30 mg of bulk tissue using the AllPrep DNA/RNA mini kit. Between late 2015 and March 2016, five patients in China with histopathologically diagnosed primary liver carcinoma had surgical resection. At the time of sampling, the patients had chronic HBV infection and had not received any treatment. Five spatially separated regions were sampled per tumor: superior, inferior, left-lateral and right-lateral poles, plus the tumor centre. Histological examination found more than 85% viable tumor cells in every tumor sample. Each fresh piece of tumor and adjacent tissue was cut in two, with one half stored in RNAlater at -80 degrees C and the other half sent for histology. As regards this clonotype: Its antigen is currently not known. The junction shows a germline mismatch at one end, possibly a read error.

Starting from roughly 540 ng total RNA, TCRbeta-specific cDNA was produced by reverse transcription with a constant-region primer and ProtoScript II reverse transcriptase. Construction of the TCRbeta libraries relied on three nested rounds of multiplex PCR, following a slightly modified ARM-PCR procedure. Multiplex TRBV1-TRBV30 forward primers and a Cbeta reverse primer were used in the first two PCR rounds, each of which was run for approximately 11 cycles. Sample barcodes and Illumina adapters were added in a final 25-cycle PCR using Deep VentR polymerase. Before sequencing, amplicons of 200-500 bp were gel-purified using a QIAquick gel extraction kit. An Illumina HiSeq 2500 was used to sequence the TCRbeta amplicons with 250-bp paired-end reads. Turning to the authors' computational methods: Trimmomatic v0.33 was used to quality-trim the reads, and FLASH v1.2.11 was used to merge paired reads so that full CDR3 sequences could be recovered. MiGEC v1.2.1b assigned V, D and J germline segments to the rearranged TCRbeta sequences. Clonotype statistics and Shannon-Wiener diversity indices were calculated with VDJtools v1.0.0. To cut down on sampling bias, every analysis after diversity analysis relied on just the 250 most abundant clonotypes from each sample. Clones were called with MiXCR by TCRdb after fastp trimmed the public reads at Q25, and only in-frame beta chains were retained. Identical CDR3 proteins give one entry, which carries the most common genes and DNA. The V and J calls and clone size are TCRdb's, not the authors'. Across this sample there are 99,000 or so distinct CDR3 sequences, with around three quarters seen only once. Of the sample, more than 8% is held by the ten largest clones.

The CDR3 runs 15 amino acids, cysteine and phenylalanine included. The entry retains the CDR3 DNA only, 45 bases that are in frame from base 1. The germline V gene specifies SGHAT as CDR1 and FQNNGV as CDR2. The V and J segments used are TRBV11-2 and TRBJ2-6; possibly the D gene is TRBD1, per 5 matching bases. This TCR was sampled from a woman aged 60-75 years with primary liver carcinoma and hepatitis B virus infection. Sequencing used liver tumor tissue from sampling region 5. In light of the paper, this sample's cell subset or site label describes: tumor region T5, tumor centre. This receptor has the CDR3 CASSLQGTRANVLTF. The DNA sequence is TGTGCCAGCAGCCTTCAGGGCACCAGGGCCAACGTCCTGACATTC.